Listed below are T cell receptor beta chains from one sample, sequenced in a study of blood T cells in healthy people across ages. TCRdb passed the 5' RACE reads through MiXCR, listing each CDR3 protein once. The data contain approximately 1.5 million distinct CDR3 sequences, 35% to 45% of them seen just once; the ten biggest clones take up less than 5%. The material sequenced was blood. Receptors were obtained from a woman aged 18-29 years in good health. Each CDR3 is given with its conserved first and last residue.

V	CDR3
TRBV20-1	CSAGSGRTGGPGYTF
TRBV9	CASSVANLAGDTDTQYF
TRBV4-2	CASSPRDGDEQYF
TRBV7-9	CASSLAGGYDGYTF
TRBV28	CASSPLQWTGQETQYF
TRBV6-2/TRBV6-3	CASSPTGAPDTQYF
TRBV7-2	CASSSGLAGGREQFF
TRBV10-3	CAISDDQGATGEKLFF
TRBV20-1	CSARASLLGNEQYF
TRBV20-1	CSARKLAHEQFF
TRBV20-1	CSATRKSPYNEQYF
TRBV6-6	CASRNMDRGQYF
TRBV5-6	CASRTTKGRSTEAFF
TRBV7-9	CASSLDGEENTEAFF
TRBV20-1	CSARGGHLTDTQYF
TRBV20-1	CSAGEGDTQYF
TRBV27	CAGRTGGGYNEQFF
TRBV4-1	CASSQGVRLQGLGEKLFF
TRBV6-6	CASSYGGGRAGDTQYF
TRBV10-3	CATAPGQGGEKLFF
TRBV27	CASSVRSLPYEQYF
TRBV10-3	CAIRGPGQGGDTQYF
TRBV30	CAWERTGETQYF
TRBV27	CASSNRGGRANEQFF
TRBV6-2/TRBV6-3	CASSYGQKKQPQHF
TRBV20-1	CSASARVGYNEQYF
TRBV24-1	CATRFRDTKREDYTDTQYF
TRBV6-1	CASRDYPLGYQETQYF
TRBV6-2/TRBV6-3	CASSLPFRNQETQYF
TRBV5-1	CASSLDGRGSTDTQYF
TRBV14	CASSQARDSGYTF
TRBV4-3	CASSQVSRGQPQHF
TRBV4-3	CASSQVLPGTGEWSNQPQHF
TRBV6-5	CAGSPSMGTEAFF
TRBV24-1	CASLSCGYTF
TRBV6-6	CASSRAGGIAKNIQYF
TRBV9	CASSPTFSNSPLHF
TRBV20-1	CSARDIAGGPYNEQFF
TRBV28	CASSEQGPVGEAFF
TRBV7-2	CASSSTGALHEQYF
TRBV6-6	CASIQGWAFF
TRBV24-1	CATSDGPSYEQYF
TRBV18	CASSPARVNQPQHF
TRBV29-1	CSAQGNIAAFF
TRBV15	CATSSGPRNYNEQFF
TRBV5-1	CASSLGLAGDLLQETQYF
TRBV7-2	CASSRDAYGYTF
TRBV20-1	CSATPAWGQATDTQYF